The source of this TCR beta chain is a study of siplizumab effects on memory and regulatory T cells. Findings of the study overall: Greater diversity than memory cells seemed evident in naive T cells, which also appeared to be major alloresponse contributors. Where siplizumab was present, mappable alloreactive CD4+ clones averaged 68.8% Treg-derived, compared with less than 35% in controls. About 75-97% of proliferating CD4+ or CD8+ clones had no assignable naive or memory phenotype.

TCRdb's table, derived via immunoSEQ multiplex PCR, lists solely in-frame clones and lacks some. The repertoire includes 100,000 to 120,000 clones, roughly 92% of them detected once, and 1% to 1.5% sits in the top ten. CDR1 is SGHKS, CDR2 YYEKEE, per germline (reference sequence). The CDR3 spans 13 residues, counting both ends. Of note for this clone: Its antigen is not known. The DNA is omitted, as the CDR3 cannot be located on it reliably, and the CDR3 follows TCRdb's listing.

The sample taken for sequencing was CD4+ T cells sorted from blood. The rearrangement links TRBV5-5 to TRBJ2-1; the DNA was not compared with TRBD1, the D call given in the table. The sequence derives from a human donor in good health. CDR3 sequence: CASILDRNNEQFF.